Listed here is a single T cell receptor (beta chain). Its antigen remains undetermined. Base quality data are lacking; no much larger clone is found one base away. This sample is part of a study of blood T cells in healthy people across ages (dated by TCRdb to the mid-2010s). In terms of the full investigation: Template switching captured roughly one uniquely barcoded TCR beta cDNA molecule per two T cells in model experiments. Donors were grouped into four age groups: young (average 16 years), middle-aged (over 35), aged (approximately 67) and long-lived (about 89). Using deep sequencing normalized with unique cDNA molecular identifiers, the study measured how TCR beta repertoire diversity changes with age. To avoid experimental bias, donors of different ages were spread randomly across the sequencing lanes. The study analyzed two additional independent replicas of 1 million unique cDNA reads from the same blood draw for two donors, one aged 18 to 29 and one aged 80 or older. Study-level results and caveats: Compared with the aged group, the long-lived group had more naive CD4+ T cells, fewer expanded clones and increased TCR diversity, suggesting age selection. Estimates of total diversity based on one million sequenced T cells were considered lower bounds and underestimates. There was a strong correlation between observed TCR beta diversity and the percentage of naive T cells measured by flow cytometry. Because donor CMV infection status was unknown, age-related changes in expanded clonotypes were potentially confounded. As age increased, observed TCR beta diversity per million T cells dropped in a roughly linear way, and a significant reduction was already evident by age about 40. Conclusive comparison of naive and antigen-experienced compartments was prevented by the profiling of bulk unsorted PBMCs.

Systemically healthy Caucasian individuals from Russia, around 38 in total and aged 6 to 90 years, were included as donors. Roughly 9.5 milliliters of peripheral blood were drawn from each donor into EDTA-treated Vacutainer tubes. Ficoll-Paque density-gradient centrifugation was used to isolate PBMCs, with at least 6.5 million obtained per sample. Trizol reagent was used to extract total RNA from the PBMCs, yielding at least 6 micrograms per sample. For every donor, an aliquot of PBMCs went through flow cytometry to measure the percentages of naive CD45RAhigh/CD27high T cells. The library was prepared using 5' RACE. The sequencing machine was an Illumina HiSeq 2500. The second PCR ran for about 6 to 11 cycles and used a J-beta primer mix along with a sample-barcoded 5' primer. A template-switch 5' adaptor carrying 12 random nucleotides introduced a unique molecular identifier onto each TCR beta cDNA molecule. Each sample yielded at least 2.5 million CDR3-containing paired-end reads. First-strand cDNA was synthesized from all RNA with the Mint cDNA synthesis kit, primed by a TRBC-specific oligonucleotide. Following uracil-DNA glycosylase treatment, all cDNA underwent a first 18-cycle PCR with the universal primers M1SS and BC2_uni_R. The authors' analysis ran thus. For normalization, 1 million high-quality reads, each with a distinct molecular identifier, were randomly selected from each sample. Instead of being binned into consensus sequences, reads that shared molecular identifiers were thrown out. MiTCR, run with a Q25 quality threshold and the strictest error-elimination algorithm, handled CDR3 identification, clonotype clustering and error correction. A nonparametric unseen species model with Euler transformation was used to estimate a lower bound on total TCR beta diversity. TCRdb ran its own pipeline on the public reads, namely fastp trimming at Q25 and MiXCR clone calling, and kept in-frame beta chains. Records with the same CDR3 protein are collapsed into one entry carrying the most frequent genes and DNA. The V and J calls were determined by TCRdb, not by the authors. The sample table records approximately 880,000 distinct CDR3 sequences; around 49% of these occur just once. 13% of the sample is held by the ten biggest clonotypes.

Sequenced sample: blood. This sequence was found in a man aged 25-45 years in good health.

The CDR3 has the sequence CSARVKGGQPQHF. The DNA is as follows: TGCAGTGCTAGAGTAAAAGGAGGTCAGCCCCAGCATTTT. The chain is encoded by TRBV20-1 joined to TRBJ1-5; the D gene is unclear. Taken from cysteine to phenylalanine, the CDR3 has 13 residues. The sequence is cut down to CDR3 DNA, 39 bases in frame from base 1. CDR1 and CDR2 (DFQATT, SNEGSKA) derive from the germline V gene (reference sequence). V is cut by 1 base and J by 6 bases, and the space between the germline ends is 10 bases.